These 2 T cell receptor beta chains share one sample of origin, sequenced in a study of cytomegalovirus exposure and HLA in healthy donors. The PCR used 60 Vbeta and 13 Jbeta primers. Profiling relied on immunoSEQ multiplex PCR, and the TCRdb table lists in-frame clones only, not all of them. This table has about 140,000 clones, around 78% appearing once. Sequencing was performed on PBMCs. The receptors were sampled from a young woman in good health and CMV-seropositive.

The chain employs TRBV27 and TRBJ2-7, with D possibly matching TRBD2 (7 bases). The V gene lost 8 bases and the J gene lost 0 bases, with 17 bases spanning the gap. The CDR3 runs to 15 residues. The germline V gene encodes CDR1 MNHEY and CDR2 SMNVEV (reference sequence). The DNA of the CDR3 is TGTGCCAGCCAAGCAACGGGGGGCCGCTCCTACGAGCAGTACTTC. It encodes CASQATGGRSYEQYF.

The chain has TRBV9 and TRBJ1-2, with D possibly being TRBD1 (6 bases). The CDR3 is made up of 14 amino acids. Trimming left V 0 bases short and J 7 bases short, with 13 bases between. Germline CDR1 and CDR2: SGDLS and YYNGEE. In DNA form, the CDR3 reads TGTGCCAGCAGCGTAGAGGACAGTGTAAGTGGCTACACCTTC. It specifies CASSVEDSVSGYTF. Supplemented by reference TRBV9 and TRBJ1-2, the full variable domain reads DSGVTQTPKHLITATGQRVTLRCSPRSGDLSVYWYQQSLDQGLQFLIQYYNGEERAKGNILERFSAQQFPDLHSELNLSSLELGDSALYFCASSVEDSVSGYTFGSGTRLTVV.